This is a list of T cell receptor beta chains from one sample in a study of patients and donors after allogeneic stem cell transplantation. Each CDR3 protein gets one entry after TCRdb re-called the RT-PCR reads with MiXCR. The sample includes more than 850,000 distinct CDR3 sequences, about a sixth of them seen just once. The sequencing sample was made of blood, either unsorted or a sorted T cell fraction (not recorded which). The receptor set was obtained from a human donor who was either an allogeneic HSCT recipient or a stem cell or donor lymphocyte infusion donor (not recorded which). It is not recorded whose cells these are; they may come from a transplant donor. Each CDR3 is given without its conserved first and last residue.

v_gene: TRBV5-1; CDR3aa: ASSLAQRYGYT
v_gene: TRBV7-2; CDR3aa: ASSLGGTGGHTIY
v_gene: TRBV12-3/TRBV12-4; CDR3aa: ASSDRSAEAF
v_gene: TRBV12-3/TRBV12-4; CDR3aa: ASSSTGINSPLH
v_gene: TRBV12-3/TRBV12-4; CDR3aa: ASSRALEGAEAF
v_gene: TRBV7-2; CDR3aa: ASSYGLAGGREQY
v_gene: TRBV12-3/TRBV12-4; CDR3aa: ASTNGGNTEAF
v_gene: TRBV6-2/TRBV6-3; CDR3aa: ASSYFAPRTSIETQY
v_gene: TRBV21-1; CDR3aa: ASSKVASGGAGDTQY
v_gene: TRBV29-1; CDR3aa: SAPGTSGKLF
v_gene: TRBV5-6; CDR3aa: ASSFFGIGTVTYNEQF
v_gene: TRBV12-3/TRBV12-4; CDR3aa: ASTDGGNTGELF
v_gene: TRBV5-1; CDR3aa: ASSLAPGIGTEAF
v_gene: TRBV6-2/TRBV6-3; CDR3aa: ASSSPLQGDEQY
v_gene: TRBV9; CDR3aa: ASSGGALAVSAQY
v_gene: TRBV7-9; CDR3aa: ASSLGQALSYEQY
v_gene: TRBV5-1; CDR3aa: ASSPEIGTIPYNEQF
v_gene: TRBV27; CDR3aa: ASSPLRQSYGYT
v_gene: TRBV12-3/TRBV12-4; CDR3aa: ASSTNGLSYNEQF
v_gene: TRBV18; CDR3aa: ASSRPEIVWGYT
v_gene: TRBV20-1; CDR3aa: SARARDRGGYGYT
v_gene: TRBV6-2/TRBV6-3; CDR3aa: ASSYARGTDTQY
v_gene: TRBV3-1; CDR3aa: ASSQGIGTKNTGELF
v_gene: TRBV5-1; CDR3aa: ASSFSQGSYNEQF
v_gene: TRBV7-9; CDR3aa: ASTAYGYT
v_gene: TRBV20-1; CDR3aa: SAELLAGGETQY
v_gene: TRBV24-1; CDR3aa: ATSASYSNQPQH
v_gene: TRBV25-1; CDR3aa: ASSESLTEGGGYT
v_gene: TRBV6-2/TRBV6-3; CDR3aa: ASSYRMRGVRFLGTGELF
v_gene: TRBV10-3; CDR3aa: AISEEQGYTEAF
v_gene: TRBV7-6; CDR3aa: ASSRGGDGSPLH
v_gene: TRBV7-2; CDR3aa: ASSSKPLARAEQF
v_gene: TRBV12-3/TRBV12-4; CDR3aa: ASSLRVRGTEAF
v_gene: TRBV20-1; CDR3aa: SAINRETGDTQY
v_gene: TRBV12-3/TRBV12-4; CDR3aa: ASSLGQQANEQF
v_gene: TRBV6-2/TRBV6-3; CDR3aa: ASRILTGVTGELF
v_gene: TRBV9; CDR3aa: ASSASPGQGKLGNTEAF
v_gene: TRBV5-1; CDR3aa: ASSLGDRVHETQY
v_gene: TRBV4-1; CDR3aa: ASSQLREGLRNEQF
v_gene: TRBV30; CDR3aa: AWSRLGRNTEAF
v_gene: TRBV12-3/TRBV12-4; CDR3aa: ASRIADPGNEQF
v_gene: TRBV20-1; CDR3aa: SARDVAGVPHEQY
v_gene: TRBV5-1; CDR3aa: ASSLASRDMEELF
v_gene: TRBV5-1; CDR3aa: ASSGLVLYNEQF
v_gene: TRBV29-1; CDR3aa: SVGPGMAQF
v_gene: TRBV7-9; CDR3aa: ASTLTGGTYEQY
v_gene: TRBV5-5; CDR3aa: ASSRQGLRNQPQH
v_gene: TRBV29-1; CDR3aa: SAADRTITEAF
v_gene: TRBV7-8; CDR3aa: ASSWNKKNPRTYNEQF
v_gene: TRBV7-9; CDR3aa: ASIPAGGDEQY
v_gene: TRBV5-1; CDR3aa: ASSLATVGEKLF
v_gene: TRBV5-1; CDR3aa: ASSLGWGNPPYEQY
v_gene: TRBV11-2; CDR3aa: ASSLGRGGGFNSPLH
v_gene: TRBV4-2; CDR3aa: ASSQVASNNEQF
v_gene: TRBV11-3; CDR3aa: ASRDPDGYGYT